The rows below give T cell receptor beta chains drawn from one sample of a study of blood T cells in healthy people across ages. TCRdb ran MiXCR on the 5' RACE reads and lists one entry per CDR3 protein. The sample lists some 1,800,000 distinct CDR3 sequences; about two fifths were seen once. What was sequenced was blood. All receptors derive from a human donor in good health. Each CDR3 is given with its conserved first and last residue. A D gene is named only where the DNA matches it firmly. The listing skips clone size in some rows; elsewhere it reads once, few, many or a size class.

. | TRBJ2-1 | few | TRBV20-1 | TGCAGTGCTAGCGACGGGGAGAACAATGAGCAGTTCTTC | CSASDGENNEQFF
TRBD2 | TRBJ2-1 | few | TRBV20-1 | TGCAGTGCTAGAGATTGGCGGGGGGAGTCTCTTAGTGAGCAGTTCTTC | CSARDWRGESLSEQFF
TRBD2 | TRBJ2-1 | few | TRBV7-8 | TGTGCCAGCAGTAAGCGGGGGGGCTACAATGAGCAGTTCTTC | CASSKRGGYNEQFF
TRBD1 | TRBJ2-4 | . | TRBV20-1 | TGCAGTGCTACCGGGACAGAGAACTACGAGCGGTACTTC | CSATGTENYERYF
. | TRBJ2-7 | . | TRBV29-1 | TGCAGCGCCGCACGGGGCGGGGTAGACGAGCAGTACTTC | CSAARGGVDEQYF
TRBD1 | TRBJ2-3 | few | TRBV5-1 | TGCGCCAGCAGCTTTCTTTCCCGGGACAGGGGACTCACAGATACGCAGTATTTT | CASSFLSRDRGLTDTQYF
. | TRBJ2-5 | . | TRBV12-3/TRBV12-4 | TGTGCCAGCCGGACCGGGACGGCTGGAGAGACCCAGTACTTC | CASRTGTAGETQYF
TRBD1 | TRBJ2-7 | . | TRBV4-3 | TGCGCCAGCAGCCAAGATATGACAGGGGCCGGCTACGAGCAGTACTTC | CASSQDMTGAGYEQYF
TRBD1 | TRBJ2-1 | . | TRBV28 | TGTGCCAGCATAGGGGGCTTCTACAATGAGCAGTTCTTC | CASIGGFYNEQFF
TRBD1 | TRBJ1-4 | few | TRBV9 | TGTGCCAGCAGCGTAGGTGATCCAGGGGGTAGAGAAAAACTGTTTTTT | CASSVGDPGGREKLFF
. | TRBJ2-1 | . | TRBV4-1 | TGCGCCAGCAGCCTCCTTGGCGGCTTAAAGCTCTACAATGAGCAGTTCTTC | CASSLLGGLKLYNEQFF
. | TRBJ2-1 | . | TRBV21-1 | TGTGCCAGCAGCACGGGGACAGGGAATGAGCAGTTCTTC | CASSTGTGNEQFF
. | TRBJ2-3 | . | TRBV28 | TGTGCCAGCAGTTTGAATCTAGCTTTAACAGATACGCAGTATTTT | CASSLNLALTDTQYF
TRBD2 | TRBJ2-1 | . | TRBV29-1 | TGCAGCGTTGGCACCGGGACTAGCCAGTTCTTC | CSVGTGTSQFF
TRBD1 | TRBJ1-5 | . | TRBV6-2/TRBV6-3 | TGTGCCAGCAGACCAACAGGGGTCAATCAGCCCCAGCATTTT | CASRPTGVNQPQHF
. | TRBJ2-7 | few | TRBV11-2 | TGTGCCAGCAGCTTACGTCGGATCTCCTACGAGCAGTACTTC | CASSLRRISYEQYF
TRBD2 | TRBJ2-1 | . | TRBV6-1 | TGTGCCAGCAGTGTAGTGTGGGGGGGAGACAATGAGCAGTTCTTC | CASSVVWGGDNEQFF
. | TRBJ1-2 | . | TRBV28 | TGTGCCAGCAGTCCTTTGTCCCCAGGCTACACCTTC | CASSPLSPGYTF
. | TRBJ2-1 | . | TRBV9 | TGTGCCAGCAGCCTCCGGGGGGCGCGAACGTACAATGAGCAGTTCTTC | CASSLRGARTYNEQFF
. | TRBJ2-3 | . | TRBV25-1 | TGTGCCAGCAGTGAAACAGGGGACTACACAGATACGCAGTATTTT | CASSETGDYTDTQYF
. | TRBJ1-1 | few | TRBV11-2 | TGTGCCAGCAGCTTCTCCAGGGAGGGTGAAGCTTTCTTT | CASSFSREGEAFF
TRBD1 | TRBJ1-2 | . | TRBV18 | TGTGCCAGCTCACCGACGGACAGGGGGCTATCTAACTATGGCTACACCTTC | CASSPTDRGLSNYGYTF
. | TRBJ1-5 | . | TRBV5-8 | TGTGCCAGCAGCTCATTCCGGGCCTACAATCAGCCCCAGCATTTT | CASSSFRAYNQPQHF
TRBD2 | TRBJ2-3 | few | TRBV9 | TGTGCCAGCAGCATAGGACTAGCGGGGCGCACAGATACGCAGTATTTT | CASSIGLAGRTDTQYF
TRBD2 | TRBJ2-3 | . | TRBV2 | TGTGCCAGCAGTGGGGCGGGGGTCTTCCAGCTCACAGATACGCAGTATTTT | CASSGAGVFQLTDTQYF
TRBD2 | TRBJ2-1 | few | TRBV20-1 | TGCAGTGCCTCACCCGCGGCCCGGGGGGAGGTCTCCTACAATGAGCAGTTCTTC | CSASPAARGEVSYNEQFF
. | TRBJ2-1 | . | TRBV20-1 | TGCAGTGCTACGACGTTCGGGGAGTCTCTCCACAATGAGCAGTTCTTC | CSATTFGESLHNEQFF
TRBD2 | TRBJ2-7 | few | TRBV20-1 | TGCAGTGCTAGATCGGTCACTAGCGGAAACTACGAGCAGTACTTC | CSARSVTSGNYEQYF
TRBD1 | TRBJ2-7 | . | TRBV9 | TGTGCCAGCAGCCCGGAAGGGACAGCCTACGAGCAGTACTTC | CASSPEGTAYEQYF
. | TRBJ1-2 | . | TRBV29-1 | TGCAGCGTTGCCCAACAGGGAAGTGGGGATGGCTACACCTTC | CSVAQQGSGDGYTF
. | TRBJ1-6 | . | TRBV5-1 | TGCGCCAGCAGCTCAGCCCTTGGGAGCAGGAATTCACCCCTCCACTTT | CASSSALGSRNSPLHF
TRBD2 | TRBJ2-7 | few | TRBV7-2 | TGTGCCAGCAGCTCCACAGCGGGAGCTATCTACGAGCAGTACTTC | CASSSTAGAIYEQYF
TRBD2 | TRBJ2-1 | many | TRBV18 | TGTGCCAGCTCACCCAGCGGGGGGAGCAATGAGCAGTTCTTC | CASSPSGGSNEQFF
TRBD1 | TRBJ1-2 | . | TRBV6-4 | TGTGCCAGTAGCCCGACCGACAGGGGGCCCTGGAATGGCTACACCTTC | CASSPTDRGPWNGYTF
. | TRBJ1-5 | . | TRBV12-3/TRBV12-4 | TGTGCCAGCAGTTTGTCCGGGGGCTTTCAGCCCCAGCATTTT | CASSLSGGFQPQHF
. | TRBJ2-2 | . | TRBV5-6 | TGTGCCAGCAGCCTCCCACAGGGTATCCCCGGGGAGCTGTTTTTT | CASSLPQGIPGELFF
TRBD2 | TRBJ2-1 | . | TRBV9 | TGTGCCAGCAGCGTGCGACTAGCGGGGAGCTCCTACGATGAGCAGTTCTTC | CASSVRLAGSSYDEQFF
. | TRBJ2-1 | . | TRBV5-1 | TGCGCCAGCAGCTTGGCCTTGTTTAGCTCCTGCAATGAGCAGTTCTTC | CASSLALFSSCNEQFF
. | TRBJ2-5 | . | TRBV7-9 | TGTGCCAGCAGCCCCGGACAGTTCCAGTACTTC | CASSPGQFQYF
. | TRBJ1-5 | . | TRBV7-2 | TGTGCCAGCAGCTTAACCCTAAGCGGGCTCAATCAGCCCCAGCATTTT | CASSLTLSGLNQPQHF
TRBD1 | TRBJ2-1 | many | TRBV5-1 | TGTGCCAGCAGTTTGGGGACAGGGCCCTACAATGAGCAGTTCTTC | CASSLGTGPYNEQFF
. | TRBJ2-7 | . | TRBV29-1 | TGCGGCGAACAGGTGAACAGGGTCCACGAGCAGTACTTC | CGEQVNRVHEQYF
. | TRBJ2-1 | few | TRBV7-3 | TGTGCCAGCAGCTTAATTGCTAGCACCCATGGCAATGAGCAGTTCTTC | CASSLIASTHGNEQFF
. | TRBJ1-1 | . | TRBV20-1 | TGCAGTGCCCCCGAGCCCAGGGTGGAGACTGAAGCTTTCTTT | CSAPEPRVETEAFF
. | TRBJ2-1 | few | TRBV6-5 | TGTGCCAGCAAAAAAGGCTTCCATGAGCAGTTCTTC | CASKKGFHEQFF
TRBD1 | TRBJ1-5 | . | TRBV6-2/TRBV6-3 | TGTGCCAGCAGTTATCCGGGACAGGGCTTCAATCAGCCCCAGCATTTT | CASSYPGQGFNQPQHF
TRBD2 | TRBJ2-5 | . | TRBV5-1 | TGCGCCAGCAGCTTGGTACTAGCGGGGGGATCGGAGCAGTACTTC | CASSLVLAGGSEQYF
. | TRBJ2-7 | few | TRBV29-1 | TGCAGCGTTTATGGGCCGGGGGCCTACGAGCAGTACTTC | CSVYGPGAYEQYF
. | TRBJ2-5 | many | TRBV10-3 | TGTGCCATCAGTGAGTCGTGGGAGACGGGGGAGACCCAGTACTTC | CAISESWETGETQYF
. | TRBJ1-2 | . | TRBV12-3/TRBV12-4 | TGTGCCAGCAGTGCGACGGAGTACGATGGCTACACCTTC | CASSATEYDGYTF
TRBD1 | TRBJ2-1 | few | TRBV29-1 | TGCAGCGTTCGCGAAGTCCGGGACAGGGGTTACAATGAGCAGTTCTTC | CSVREVRDRGYNEQFF
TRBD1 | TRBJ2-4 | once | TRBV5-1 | TGCGCCAGCAGCTCCAGACAGGGTGCTACAAACATTCAGTACTTC | CASSSRQGATNIQYF
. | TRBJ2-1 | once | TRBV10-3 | TGTGCCATCAGTGAGTACAGGGCGGATGAGCAGTTCTTC | CAISEYRADEQFF
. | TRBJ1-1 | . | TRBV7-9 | TGTGCCAGCAGCCCGGAGATCAGGGGAGACACTGAAGCTTTCTTT | CASSPEIRGDTEAFF